The source of this TCR beta chain is a study of T cell repertoires in cytomegalovirus infection. Study-wide background: Recently described HLA-C-restricted plus well-studied HLA-B-restricted CMV epitopes were used. Public TCR beta signatures provided an indication of both CMV infection and a matching HLA type.

This clonotype was seen a handful of times. Its antigen is as yet unknown. Study-wide points: Identification of carriers of CMV plus the relevant HLA was achieved through cumulative public TCR beta family frequency. Dominating the ex vivo response were TCR beta clonotypes that were CMV-specific and HLA-C-restricted.

CDR1 is SGHTA, CDR2 FQGTGA, per germline. With 5 bases removed from V and 4 bases from J, the gap between germline ends came to 13 bases. The length of the CDR3 is 14 residues. TCRdb analysed the reads with MiXCR anew, one entry per CDR3 protein. The sample lists about a million distinct CDR3 sequences; roughly 30% were seen once. The chain carries TRBV7-3 and TRBJ2-3; D tentatively reads TRBD1 or TRBD2 (5 bases each). This clonotype originated in a human donor in good health (CMV status not recorded). Some clones in this sample may be carry-over from other donors' samples. The sequencing used cultured CD8+ T cells from PBMCs, collected from culture after CMV antigen stimulation. CDR3 protein: CASSLERGADTQYF. The CDR3 coding sequence is TGTGCCAGCAGCCTAGAGAGGGGAGCAGATACGCAGTATTTT.